This TCR beta chain derives from a study of T cells after yellow fever vaccination. Remarks on this clonotype: A junction boundary mismatches the germline segment, possibly from a read error.

TCRdb called the 5' RACE reads again in MiXCR, with one record for every CDR3 protein. The sample contains under 600,000 distinct CDR3 sequences, 13% of which appear only once. This CDR3 has 13 residues. Germline CDR1 reads LNHNV; CDR2 reads YYDKDF (reference sequence). The TCR originated in a man aged 25 to 45 who received the YFV17D yellow fever vaccine. V and J are TRBV15 and TRBJ2-2; D unresolved. Sequencing was performed on PBMCs, taken on the day of the yellow fever booster vaccination. In DNA, the CDR3 is TGTGCCACCAGCAGAGACCTAGGAAAACCCGTCGGTTTT. This encodes CATSRDLGKPVGF.